The clone carrying this T cell receptor beta chain was observed once. The sample is drawn from a study of blood T cell repertoires in COVID-19. Study-wide context: Samples representing acute and convalescent COVID-19 were sourced from the United States, Italy and Spain. PBMCs, B-cell-depleted T cells, or T cells provided the cDNA or gDNA that made up the material.

Sequenced by immunoSEQ multiplex PCR; TCRdb stores in-frame clones only, minus some. The sample shows a few hundred thousand clones, 85% of them seen only once. Those who participated ranged in age from about 18 to 89 years and resided in about two dozen US areas. Cohorts were determined from participant-reported clinical history. The ends were cut back, 0 bases at V and 7 bases at J, with 12 bases in the middle. The CDR3 length is 15 residues. Germline V gene lookup returns CDR1 WNHNN and CDR2 SYGVQD (reference sequence). This receptor was obtained from a woman aged 50 to 65 who had recovered from COVID-19. Sequencing was performed on PBMCs or T cells enriched from blood (not recorded which). V and J are TRBV10-1 and TRBJ2-2, with TRBD2 as a possible D gene (5 bases). DNA of the CDR3: TGCGCCAGCAGTGAGTCGAGCCCACGGGACGGGGAGCTGTTTTTT. It yields the protein CASSESSPRDGELFF.